The next 31 T cell receptor beta chains were all read from a single sample in a study of human T cells and chemical hapten exposure. TCRdb re-called the RACE reads through MiXCR, storing one row per CDR3 protein. The sample gives some 50,000 distinct CDR3 sequences, almost 4.5% of which show up once; 5.8% is in the top ten. Regarding time point: healthy volunteer bleed at 2 weeks. The authors' total RNA extraction used unfractionated whole blood. The sequenced material came from whole blood. These TCRs come from a human donor in good health. Some clones in this sample may be carry-over from other donors' samples.

This clonotype was seen ten or more times. This chain uses TRBV27 with TRBJ2-3; no clear D. V shed 2 bases and J shed 0 bases, with 12 bases lying between them. This CDR3 comprises 16 residues. The germline V gene has CDR1 MNHEY and CDR2 SMNVEV (reference sequence). The CDR3 DNA reads as TGTGCCAGCAGTTTAAATGCAGCAGCTAGCACAGATACGCAGTATTTT. The encoded protein is CASSLNAAASTDTQYF.

This clonotype was detected ten times or more. The chain combines TRBV20-1 with TRBJ1-2; 8 nucleotides match TRBD1. The CDR3 extends over 17 amino acids. CDR1 and CDR2 (germline): DFQATT, SNEGSKA (reference sequence). Unmatched junction bases numbered 17, after V lost 4 bases and J lost 4 bases. The CDR3 nucleotides read TGCAGTGCTACGGATCGGACAGGGAACTTGTATGTCTATGGCTACACCTTC. Translated: CSATDRTGNLYVYGYTF.

This clonotype was observed at least ten times. The CDR3 sequence: CSVFPGADTQYF. The CDR3 DNA is TGCAGCGTTTTTCCCGGCGCAGATACGCAGTATTTT. V usage is TRBV29-1 and J usage is TRBJ2-3; no firm D call. V was cut by 5 bases and J by 4 bases, with 10 bases left in between. Germline loops: CDR1 SQVTM, CDR2 ANQGSEA. The CDR3 sequence is 12 residues long.

This clonotype was counted ten times or more. The chain employs TRBV20-1 and TRBJ2-7; possible D gene TRBD2, 5 bases. V was trimmed by 3 bases and J by 7 bases, leaving 16 bases between them. The CDR3 spans 13 residues. The germline CDR1 and CDR2 sequences are DFQATT and SNEGSKA (reference sequence). The CDR3 sequence: CSASGLGIGEQYF. The CDR3 nucleotides read TGCAGTGCTAGCGGACTTGGGATCGGGGAGCAGTACTTC.

The gene calls are TRBV10-3 and TRBJ1-2, with 9 nucleotides matching TRBD1. Per germline, CDR1 ENHRY and CDR2 SYGVKD. CDR3 length equals 13 residues. V lost 10 bases, J lost 12 bases, and 15 bases stayed unmatched. This chain's CDR3 is CATRGTGSMKNTF. The CDR3 DNA reads TGTGCCACTAGAGGGACAGGGTCAATGAAAAACACCTTC.

This clonotype appeared many times. The genes are TRBV5-5 and TRBJ2-5, with D uncertain. This CDR3 has 15 residues. Trimming removed 3 bases at V and 5 bases at J, with 17 bases between. Per the germline V gene, CDR1 is SGHKS and CDR2 is YYEKEE (reference sequence). The CDR3 sequence is CASSYRGDEVETQYF. For the CDR3, the DNA is TGTGCCAGCAGCTATCGTGGGGATGAGGTCGAGACCCAGTACTTC.

To note about this clonotype: A junction boundary mismatches the germline segment, possibly from a read error. This chain uses TRBV7-7 with TRBJ2-5; D remains unclear. CDR3 length: 13 residues. Looked up from germline, CDR1 is SSHAT and CDR2 is FNYEAQ (reference sequence). CDR3 loop: CASSSGLGETQYF. DNA for the CDR3: TGTGCTAGCAGCTCAGGCTTGGGGGAGACCCAGTACTTC. Supplemented by reference TRBV7-7 and TRBJ2-5, the full variable domain reads GAGVSQSPRYKVTKRGQDVTLRCDPISSHATLYWYQQALGQGPEFLTYFNYEAQPDKSGLPSDRFSAERPEGSISTLTIQRTEQRDSAMYRCASSSGLGETQYFGPGTRLLVL.

This clonotype was seen many times. This chain uses TRBV7-9 with TRBJ1-1, with 8 bases identical to TRBD1. Per germline, CDR1 SEHNR and CDR2 FQNEAQ (reference sequence). V lost 1 base to trimming and J lost 6 bases; unmatched junction nucleotides: 4. The CDR3 consists of 14 residues. The CDR3 DNA reads as TGTGCCAGCAGCTTAGAGGGACAGGTCGCTGAAGCTTTCTTT. Translation: CASSLEGQVAEAFF.

There are many counts of this clonotype. V and J are TRBV9 and TRBJ1-5; D is perhaps TRBD1 (6 bases). Trimming left V 4 bases short and J 4 bases short, with 15 bases between. The CDR3 is 15 residues long. The germline V gene encodes CDR1 SGDLS and CDR2 YYNGEE. In DNA form, the CDR3 reads TGTGCCAGCAGCCACGGACAGAGTAGAAATCAGCCCCAGCATTTT. This sequence encodes CASSHGQSRNQPQHF.

The chain combines TRBV4-1 with TRBJ2-1; D is perhaps TRBD1 or TRBD2 (5 bases each). This CDR3 spans 13 amino acids. V shed 0 bases and J shed 9 bases, with 9 bases lying between them. The germline gives CDR1 MGHRA, CDR2 YSYEKL. CDR3 in DNA: TGCGCCAGCAGCCAAGATCTGGGGACTGAGCAGTTCTTC. Amino acids: CASSQDLGTEQFF.

Ten or more counts support this clonotype. The gene calls are TRBV28 and TRBJ1-5; possibly TRBD1 for D (5 bases). The V gene's germline CDR1 is MDHEN and CDR2 SYDVKM. This CDR3 contains 16 residues. Trimming left V 2 bases short and J 4 bases short, with 15 bases between. In DNA form, the CDR3 reads TGTGCCAGCAGTTTAACTTCAGGGCAGCTAAATCAGCCCCAGCATTTT. It translates to CASSLTSGQLNQPQHF.

This clonotype occurred many times. V and J are TRBV7-9 and TRBJ2-7; D may correspond to TRBD1 or TRBD2 (5 bases each). From germline, CDR1 is SEHNR and CDR2 FQNEAQ (reference sequence). The CDR3 sequence is 16 residues long. Trimming shortened V by 5 bases and J by 5 bases, and 22 bases separated the two germline ends. CDR3 sequence reads: CASSPRSGARSHEQYF. The CDR3 DNA reads as TGTGCCAGCAGCCCTAGATCCGGGGCCAGGTCCCACGAGCAGTACTTC.

This clonotype has a count of ten or more. The J gene is TRBJ2-4, the V gene TRBV28; D unresolved. From germline, CDR1 is MDHEN and CDR2 SYDVKM. Trimming took 6 bases from V and 0 from J, leaving 6 bases between them. The CDR3 runs 13 residues. The CDR3 sequence: CASRKIAKNIQYF. Written as DNA, the CDR3 is TGTGCCAGCAGAAAGATAGCCAAAAACATTCAGTACTTC.

This clonotype has a count of ten or more. The chain is built from TRBV12-3 or TRBV12-4 and TRBJ1-3; no clear D. This CDR3 comprises 14 residues. Trimming cost V 5 bases and J 4 bases, with 12 bases left between them. The DNA for the CDR3 is TGTGCCAGCAGTCCGTTTGGGGTCGGAAACACCATATATTTT. This translates into CASSPFGVGNTIYF.

This clonotype was counted a few times. The V and J genes are TRBV5-8 and TRBJ2-3, with 8 bases fitting TRBD1. V lost 1 base, J lost 4 bases, and 5 bases stayed unmatched. The CDR3 totals 15 residues. Looked up from germline, CDR1 is SGHTS and CDR2 is YDEGEE. The CDR3 DNA reads as TGTGCCAGCAGCTTGCGACAGGGGTTCGCAGATACGCAGTATTTT. Translation gives CASSLRQGFADTQYF.

This clonotype turned up a few times. The chain has TRBV7-6 and TRBJ2-5, with unresolved D. V was clipped by 3 bases and J by 1 base, with 12 bases between them. The CDR3 loop spans 15 amino acids. The V gene's germline CDR1 is SGHVS and CDR2 FNYEAQ. CDR3 sequence: CASSFPLGSQETQYF. The CDR3 nucleotides read TGTGCCAGCAGCTTTCCATTAGGATCCCAAGAGACCCAGTACTTC.

This clonotype was recorded many times. The V and J genes are TRBV11-1 and TRBJ2-2; D is possibly TRBD2 (6 bases). Germline CDR1 is SGHAT and CDR2 is FQDESV (reference sequence). Trimming removed 3 bases from V and 4 bases from J, with 12 bases in between. The length of the CDR3 is 15 residues. The CDR3 here is CASSLLGGGTGELFF. DNA of the CDR3: TGTGCCAGCAGCTTGTTGGGAGGTGGCACCGGGGAGCTGTTTTTT.

This clonotype was detected many times. The V gene is TRBV18, the J gene TRBJ2-5, with D possibly TRBD2 on 5 matching bases. Trimming removed 1 base from V and 9 bases from J, with 21 bases in between. Germline-derived CDR1 and CDR2 are KGHSH and LQKENI. The CDR3 sequence is 16 residues long. The CDR3 region is CASSPQSTDSPRAQYF. CDR3 bases: TGTGCCAGCTCACCACAGAGTACGGACTCGCCGAGGGCCCAGTACTTC.

This clonotype has at least ten counts. V gene TRBV20-1 combines with J gene TRBJ2-1, with a tentative D call TRBD2 (5 bases). Germline V gene sequence: CDR1 DFQATT, CDR2 SNEGSKA (reference sequence). CDR3 length: 14 residues. Trimming stripped 6 bases from V and 0 bases from J, with 12 bases between. CDR3 DNA sequence: TGCAGTGCCCGCGGGCCGAGCTCCTACAATGAGCAGTTCTTC. Translation gives CSARGPSSYNEQFF.

This clonotype was seen many times. This rearrangement joins TRBV5-1 to TRBJ2-7; tentative D call: TRBD2 (6 bases). CDR1 is SGHRS and CDR2 is YFSETQ in the germline V gene. This CDR3 is built from 13 residues. Trimming stripped 4 bases from V and 7 bases from J, with 15 bases between. CDR3 nucleotide sequence: TGCGCCAGCAGCGACCCCCCTGGGAGGGAGCAGTACTTC. As protein: CASSDPPGREQYF.

The CDR3 nucleotides are TGTGCCAGCAGCCGATTTAACTCTGCGGAAAAACTGTTTTTT. Translated: CASSRFNSAEKLFF. The V and J genes are TRBV6-5 and TRBJ1-4; unclear D gene. In germline, CDR1 is MNHEY, CDR2 SVGAGI. V was cut by 6 bases and J by 8 bases, with 16 bases left in between. The CDR3 sequence is 14 residues long.

This clonotype was counted many times. The chain uses TRBV20-1 and TRBJ2-3; TRBD2 agrees at 9 bases. With V trimmed by 2 bases and J by 2 bases, 5 bases remained unmatched. The CDR3 consists of 15 residues. Germline-derived CDR1 and CDR2 are DFQATT and SNEGSKA (reference sequence). CDR3 residues: CSARNRLAATDTQYF. The CDR3, as DNA: TGCAGTGCTAGAAACCGACTAGCGGCCACAGATACGCAGTATTTT.

This clonotype came up many times. The rearrangement joins TRBV3-1 to TRBJ2-7, with 9 bases fitting TRBD1. Germline V gives CDR1 LGHDT, CDR2 YNNKEL (reference sequence). Trimming at V came to 1 base and at J to 6 bases, leaving 7 bases not matched to a gene. The CDR3 loop spans 15 amino acids. This CDR3 reads CASSQGDRDRREQYF. CDR3 bases: TGTGCCAGCAGCCAAGGGGACAGGGACCGCCGCGAGCAGTACTTC.

This clonotype was recorded a few times. The CDR3 bases are TGTGCCAGCAGTTTCTCCGGGACAGGGGGTGCTGGCTACACCTTC. Protein product: CASSFSGTGGAGYTF. The rearrangement links TRBV12-3 or TRBV12-4 to TRBJ1-2, with 11 bases that match TRBD1. Trimming took 3 bases from V and 7 from J; bases not matched to a gene: 7. CDR3 length: 15 amino acids.

This clonotype was detected only a few times. J is TRBJ1-2 and V is TRBV4-1; 10 bases line up with TRBD1. Germline loops: CDR1 MGHRA, CDR2 YSYEKL. V lost 1 base, J lost 4 bases, and 6 bases stayed unmatched. There are 16 residues in the CDR3. The CDR3 region has the DNA TGCGCCAGCAGCCAAGGGACAGGGGGAAGTAGCTATGGCTACACCTTC. Translated: CASSQGTGGSSYGYTF.

The chain joins TRBV28 to TRBJ2-1; D gene unclear. The germline CDR1 and CDR2 sequences are MDHEN and SYDVKM. Trimming took off 3 bases at V and 10 bases at J, with 16 bases between the two ends. There are 14 residues in the CDR3. CDR3 region: CASSLALKVREQFF. The CDR3, as DNA: TGTGCCAGCAGTTTGGCCCTCAAAGTCCGAGAGCAGTTCTTC.

Many counts were recorded for this clonotype. The rearrangement joins TRBV2 to TRBJ2-1; 9 nucleotides agree with TRBD1. This CDR3 contains 16 residues. V dropped 5 bases and J dropped 3; count of bases not matched to a gene: 8. Germline lookup yields CDR1 SNHLY and CDR2 FYNNEI. The CDR3: CASSLGDRGIYNEQFF. The CDR3, as DNA: TGTGCCAGCAGTCTGGGAGACAGGGGGATCTACAATGAGCAGTTCTTC.

This clonotype has more than one count but fewer than ten. V and J are TRBV25-1 and TRBJ2-7; TRBD1 or TRBD2 may be the D gene (6 bases each). V lost 2 bases and J 7 bases, leaving 18 bases between the germline ends. This CDR3 has 15 residues. Germline CDR1 MGHDK, CDR2 SYGVNS. This CDR3 is CASSERGVMGREQYF. CDR3 nucleotides: TGTGCCAGCAGTGAAAGGGGGGTGATGGGTCGGGAGCAGTACTTC.

This clonotype was seen a handful of times. This chain connects TRBV7-6 to TRBJ2-6; 7 bases fit TRBD1. Germline CDR1 reads SGHVS; CDR2 reads FNYEAQ. The CDR3 is 15 amino acids. Trimming at V came to 5 bases and at J to 4 bases, leaving 5 bases not matched to a gene. CDR3 in DNA: TGTGCCAGCAGCGGAACAGGGGTCGGGGCCAACGTCCTGACTTTC. It yields the protein CASSGTGVGANVLTF.

This clonotype was counted a few times. The chain couples TRBV4-1 to TRBJ2-7; D is uncertain. Per the germline V gene, CDR1 is MGHRA and CDR2 is YSYEKL. The ends were cut back, 4 bases at V and 3 bases at J, with 13 bases in the middle. CDR3 length equals 14 residues. The CDR3 spells CASSPPDGFYEQYF. CDR3 coding DNA: TGCGCCAGCAGCCCCCCGGACGGGTTCTACGAGCAGTACTTC.

This clonotype was seen ten or more times. The chain has TRBV6-1 and TRBJ2-5; tentative D call: TRBD1 (6 bases). Trimming shortened V by 7 bases and J by 1 base, and 16 bases separated the two germline ends. Germline lookup yields CDR1 MNHNS and CDR2 SASEGT. The CDR3 spans 15 residues. DNA of the CDR3: TGTGCCAGCACCTTCGGACAGTCTCCCCAAGAGACCCAGTACTTC. This codes for CASTFGQSPQETQYF.